This passage covers 21 T cell receptor beta chains from one sample sequenced in a study of blood T cell repertoires in COVID-19. The protocol was immunoSEQ multiplex PCR, while the TCRdb copy is restricted to in-frame clones and leaves out a portion. The sample yields 50,000 or so clones, about nine tenths seen once. Material: peripheral blood. The origin of the receptors is a man aged 50 or older with active COVID-19.

This chain connects TRBV5-1 to TRBJ2-7; 8 bases agree with TRBD2. Germline V gives CDR1 SGHRS, CDR2 YFSETQ. The V segment lost 3 bases and the J segment 7 bases; nucleotides outside the gene matches: 9. This CDR3 has 14 amino acids. In DNA form, the CDR3 reads TGCGCCAGCAGCTCCGTAAGCGGGAGTACGGAGCAGTACTTC. It yields the protein CASSSVSGSTEQYF.

This clone has only a few counts. The chain has TRBV10-3 and TRBJ2-3, with 8 bases fitting TRBD2. CDR1 and CDR2 (germline): ENHRY, SYGVKD. The CDR3 loop spans 14 amino acids. V trimming: 10 bases; J trimming: 4 bases; junction bases outside the gene matches: 10. The CDR3: CATGPPGGADTQYF. CDR3 bases: TGTGCCACTGGGCCGCCGGGGGGGGCAGATACGCAGTATTTT.

The V and J genes are TRBV5-4 and TRBJ2-7; D is unresolved. In germline, CDR1 is SGHNT, CDR2 YYREEE (reference sequence). The germline V and J ends were trimmed by 0 bases and 4 bases, with 11 bases remaining between them. The CDR3 covers 14 residues. CDR3 sequence: CASSLEIAQYEQYF. The CDR3 DNA is TGTGCCAGCAGCTTGGAAATAGCCCAATACGAGCAGTACTTC.

A single count supports this clone. The chain recombines TRBV5-1 with TRBJ2-3; D unresolved. Between the trimmed V and J ends, which lost 2 bases and 6 bases, there was a span of 16 bases. The CDR3 runs 15 residues. Germline V gives CDR1 SGHRS, CDR2 YFSETQ. CDR3 sequence: CASSFNAASSDTQYF. As DNA, the CDR3 is TGCGCCAGCAGCTTTAATGCTGCGTCGTCGGATACGCAGTATTTT.

The chain is built from TRBV7-2 and TRBJ1-1; 9 bases map to TRBD1. The V gene's germline CDR1 is SGHTA and CDR2 FQGNSA. This CDR3 is built from 13 residues. J was trimmed by 10 bases and V by 5 bases; bases with no gene match: 8. The CDR3 nucleotides read TGTGCCAGCAGCGCGGGACAGGGTTCGGTAGCTTTCTTT. It specifies CASSAGQGSVAFF.

Note on this clone: In the same sample, other DNA sequences code for this CDR3. V usage is TRBV4-3 and J usage is TRBJ1-4; D call uncertain. Per germline, CDR1 LGHNA and CDR2 YSLEER. V was cut by 4 bases and J by 8 bases, with 17 bases left in between. This CDR3 has 15 residues. The CDR3 loop is CASSPSSGLREKLFF. CDR3 in DNA: TGCGCCAGCAGCCCCTCGAGCGGCCTTAGAGAAAAACTGTTTTTT.

The chain combines TRBV6-5 with TRBJ2-7; 8 bases are shared with TRBD2. Germline CDR1 and CDR2: MNHEY and SVGAGI. The CDR3 runs 14 residues. V gave up 10 bases and J gave up 2 bases; unmatched junction bases: 10. The CDR3 DNA is TGTGCCACCACTACTAGCGGTGGAACCTACGAGCAGTACTTC. Translated: CATTTSGGTYEQYF.

The chain couples TRBV15 to TRBJ2-7; TRBD1 matches at 8 bases. CDR1 is LNHNV and CDR2 is YYDKDF in the germline V gene (reference sequence). V lost 5 bases to trimming and J lost 6 bases; unmatched junction nucleotides: 9. The CDR3 extends over 14 amino acids. The CDR3 nucleotides are TGTGCCACCAGCTTACAGGGGGATGGTAGCGAGCAGTACTTC. It specifies CATSLQGDGSEQYF. The full variable domain, rest sourced from reference TRBV15 and TRBJ2-7, is DAMVIQNPRYQVTQFGKPVTLSCSQTLNHNVMYWYQQKSSQAPKLLFHYYDKDFNNEADTPDNFQSRRPNTSFCFLDIRSPGLGDTAMYLCATSLQGDGSEQYFGPGTRLTVT.

The chain has TRBV2 and TRBJ2-1, with D hard to call. V gave up 5 bases and J gave up 11 bases, with 10 bases separating them. The germline V gene encodes CDR1 SNHLY and CDR2 FYNNEI. The CDR3 has 11 amino acids. CDR3 amino acids: CASSPDPKQFF. CDR3 DNA: TGTGCCAGCAGTCCAGATCCGAAGCAGTTCTTC. Drawing the rest from reference TRBV2 and TRBJ2-1, the complete variable domain is EPEVTQTPSHQVTQMGQEVILRCVPISNHLYFYWYRQILGQKVEFLVSFYNNEISEKSEIFDDQFSVERPDGSNFTLKIRSTKLEDSAMYFCASSPDPKQFFGPGTRLTVL.

The count of this clone is one. V is TRBV9 and J is TRBJ1-2; D may be TRBD1 (6 bases). Germline lookup yields CDR1 SGDLS and CDR2 YYNGEE. The CDR3 runs to 15 residues. V gave up 4 bases and J gave up 3 bases, with 16 bases separating them. The CDR3 DNA sequence: TGTGCCAGCAGCCTATACACTACAGGGTACTATGGCTACACCTTC. This sequence encodes CASSLYTTGYYGYTF.

The V gene is TRBV28, the J gene TRBJ2-5, with 8 bases lining up with TRBD1. The trim removed 7 bases at V and 5 bases at J, leaving 9 bases unmatched. The CDR3 is 14 amino acids. From germline, CDR1 is MDHEN and CDR2 SYDVKM. The CDR3 loop is CASNNRGSGETQYF. The CDR3 region has the DNA TGTGCCAGCAATAACAGGGGGTCGGGCGAGACCCAGTACTTC.

The rearrangement links TRBV3-1 (or the pseudogene TRBV3-2) to TRBJ1-6, with no clear D. The CDR3 runs to 13 residues. The V end was cut by 1 base, the J end by 9 bases, with 7 bases between. Germline V CDR1 and CDR2: LGHDT, YNNKEL (reference sequence). The CDR3 nucleotides read TGTGCCAGCAGCCAAGTTGCGGGTTCACCCCTCCACTTT. Translated, it gives CASSQVAGSPLHF.

In its sample, this clone was seen a few times. The chain joins TRBV6-5 to TRBJ2-6; D is unclear. From germline, CDR1 is MNHEY and CDR2 SVGAGI. CDR3 size: 15 residues. The V end was cut by 6 bases, the J end by 2 bases, with 11 bases between. The CDR3 region has the DNA TGTGCCAGCAGATTGTCCCGTGCTGGGGCCAACGTCCTGACTTTC. Translated, it gives CASRLSRAGANVLTF.

This rearrangement joins TRBV6-5 to TRBJ2-5; a weak D match, TRBD1 (6 bases). The CDR3 extends over 14 amino acids. Germline V gene data show CDR1 as MNHEY and CDR2 as SVGAGI. Trimming shortened V by 6 bases and J by 5 bases, and 16 bases separated the two germline ends. The CDR3 sequence: CASSPQGIVETQYF. CDR3 DNA: TGTGCCAGCAGCCCACAGGGAATCGTTGAGACCCAGTACTTC.

The chain links TRBV3-1 (or the pseudogene TRBV3-2) to TRBJ2-2, with D maybe TRBD1 (6 bases). Germline CDR1 and CDR2: LGHDT and YNNKEL (reference sequence). V was trimmed by 0 bases and J by 5 bases, leaving 7 bases between them. This CDR3 is 14 amino acids long. The chain's CDR3 is CASSQEGQTGELFF. The DNA of the CDR3 is TGTGCCAGCAGCCAAGAAGGACAGACCGGGGAGCTGTTTTTT.

This CDR3 is CASSYSRGNPTQYF. The CDR3, as DNA: TGTGCCAGCAGTTACTCGAGGGGGAACCCTACGCAGTATTTT. The rearrangement links TRBV6-5 to TRBJ2-3, with D perhaps TRBD1 (6 bases). Trimming left V 0 bases short and J 8 bases short, with 12 bases between. CDR1 is MNHEY, CDR2 SVGAGI, per germline. The CDR3 length is 14 residues.

The rearrangement uses TRBV5-4 and TRBJ2-1; 11 bases fit TRBD2. The trim removed 4 bases at V and 4 bases at J, leaving 4 bases unmatched. Germline-derived CDR1 and CDR2 are SGHNT and YYREEE (reference sequence). This CDR3 spans 15 amino acids. CDR3 residues: CASSISGGAYNEQFF. Written as DNA, the CDR3 is TGTGCCAGCAGCATTAGCGGGGGGGCGTACAATGAGCAGTTCTTC.

In DNA form, the CDR3 reads TGTGCCAGCAGTACAGGGAACGCGAACACCGGGGAGCTGTTTTTT. It codes for CASSTGNANTGELFF. J is TRBJ2-2 and V is TRBV2, with D possibly being TRBD1 (6 bases). V was cut by 5 bases and J by 0 bases, with 10 bases left in between. The CDR3 has 15 residues. CDR1 and CDR2 (germline): SNHLY, FYNNEI.

The chain uses TRBV7-9 and TRBJ2-5, with 10 bases aligning to TRBD1. V trimming: 5 bases; J trimming: 0 bases; junction bases outside the gene matches: 3. Per germline, CDR1 SEHNR and CDR2 FQNEAQ (reference sequence). This CDR3 has 15 amino acids. Here the CDR3 reads CASSPGQGYQETQYF. CDR3 in DNA: TGTGCCAGCAGCCCGGGACAGGGGTACCAAGAGACCCAGTACTTC.

This chain uses TRBV6-5 with TRBJ1-2; 7 bases are a match to TRBD1. The CDR3 extends over 14 amino acids. Germline lookup yields CDR1 MNHEY and CDR2 SVGAGI. V was pared by 6 bases and J by 7 bases, with 11 bases of the junction left unmatched. CDR3 nucleotide sequence: TGTGCCAGCAGCGCCCGGACAGGTGACTCTGGCTACACCTTC. Residues: CASSARTGDSGYTF.

This clone has more than one count but fewer than ten. V is TRBV11-3 and J is TRBJ1-1; tentatively, D is TRBD1 (6 bases). V gave up 8 bases and J gave up 6 bases, with 19 bases separating them. Germline values: CDR1 SGHNT, CDR2 YENEEA. The CDR3 consists of 14 residues. The DNA for the CDR3 is TGTGCCAGCGGACTAGGGGGAGGTAACGCTGAAGCTTTCTTT. This gives the protein CASGLGGGNAEAFF. Combining the CDR3 with reference TRBV11-3 and TRBJ1-1 gives the whole variable domain EAGVVQSPRYKIIEKKQPVAFWCNPISGHNTLYWYLQNLGQGPELLIRYENEEAVDDSQLPKDRFSAERLKGVDSTLKIQPAELGDSAVYLCASGLGGGNAEAFFGQGTRLTVV.